The present T cell receptor (beta chain) was sequenced within a study of cytomegalovirus exposure and HLA in healthy donors. Whole-study findings and limits: Reports credit the classifier with highly specific, highly sensitive diagnosis of cytomegalovirus status. A missense variant in DCLRE1C was later tied to TCR beta V- and J-gene trimming. Common viral pathogens (according to a later analysis) appeared linked to several of the most significant clusters. From TCR beta sequences, most subjects' HLA-A and HLA-B alleles were reportedly predicted accurately.

PCR employed 60 Vbeta and 13 Jbeta primers. Some clones are missing from TCRdb's copy, which holds only in-frame ones; the method was immunoSEQ multiplex PCR. The sample has approximately 110,000 clones, 67% seen once. The CDR3 runs 15 residues. V was clipped by 1 base and J by 8 bases, with 14 bases between them. Germline-derived CDR1 and CDR2 are LNHDA and SQIVND (reference sequence). This clone showed up just a few times. Its antigen is unknown. This clonotype originated in a man aged 18 to 30 in good health and CMV-seropositive. The specimen was PBMCs. The chain has TRBV19 and TRBJ2-2; TRBD1 might be the D (7 bases). The CDR3 is CASSIGPGGTGELFF. The CDR3, as DNA: TGTGCCAGTAGTATAGGTCCAGGGGGGACTGGGGAGCTGTTTTTT.